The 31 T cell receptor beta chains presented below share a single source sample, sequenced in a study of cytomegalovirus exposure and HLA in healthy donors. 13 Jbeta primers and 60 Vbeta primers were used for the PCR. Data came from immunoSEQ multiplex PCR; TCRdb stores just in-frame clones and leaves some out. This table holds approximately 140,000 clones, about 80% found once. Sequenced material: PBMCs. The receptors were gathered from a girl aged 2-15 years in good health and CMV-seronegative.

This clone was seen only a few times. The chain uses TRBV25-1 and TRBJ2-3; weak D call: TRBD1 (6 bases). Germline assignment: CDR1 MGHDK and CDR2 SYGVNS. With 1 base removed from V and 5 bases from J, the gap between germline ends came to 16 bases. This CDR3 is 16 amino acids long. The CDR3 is CASSESVDSPEDTQYF. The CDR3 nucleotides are TGTGCCAGCAGTGAATCTGTGGACAGTCCAGAAGATACGCAGTATTTT.

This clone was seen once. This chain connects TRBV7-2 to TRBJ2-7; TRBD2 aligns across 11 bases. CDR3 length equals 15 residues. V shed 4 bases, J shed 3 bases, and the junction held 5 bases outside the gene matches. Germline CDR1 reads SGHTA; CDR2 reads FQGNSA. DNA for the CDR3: TGTGCCAGCAGCTCCGGGACTAGCGGAGGCTACGAGCAGTACTTC. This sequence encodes CASSSGTSGGYEQYF.

CDR3 region: CASNPTGGSNQPQHF. The DNA for the CDR3 is TGTGCCAGTAACCCGACAGGGGGTAGCAATCAGCCCCAGCATTTT. The chain carries TRBV19 and TRBJ1-5; 9 bases agree with TRBD1. CDR1 and CDR2 (germline): LNHDA, SQIVND (reference sequence). CDR3 length: 15 amino acids. Trimming at V came to 7 bases and at J to 0 bases, leaving 4 bases not matched to a gene.

CDR3 protein: CASSLRGYYGYTF. DNA of the CDR3: TGTGCCAGCAGTTTAAGGGGATACTATGGCTACACCTTC. This chain uses TRBV28 with TRBJ1-2; D is possibly TRBD1 (5 bases). The V end was cut by 2 bases, the J end by 3 bases, with 7 bases between. Germline values: CDR1 MDHEN, CDR2 SYDVKM. The CDR3 contains 13 residues.

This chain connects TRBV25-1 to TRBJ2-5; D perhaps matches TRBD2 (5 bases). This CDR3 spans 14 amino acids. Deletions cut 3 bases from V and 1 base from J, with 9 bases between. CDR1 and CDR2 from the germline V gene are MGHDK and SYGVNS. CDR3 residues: CASSDGNSQETQYF. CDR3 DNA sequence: TGTGCCAGCAGTGACGGGAACAGCCAAGAGACCCAGTACTTC.

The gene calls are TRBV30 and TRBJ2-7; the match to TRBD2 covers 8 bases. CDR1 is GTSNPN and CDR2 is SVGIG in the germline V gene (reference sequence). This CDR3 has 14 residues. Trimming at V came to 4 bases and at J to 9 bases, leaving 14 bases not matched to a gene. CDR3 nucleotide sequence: TGTGCCTGGAAGGAAATTAGCGGGGCCTGGGGGCAGTACTTC. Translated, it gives CAWKEISGAWGQYF.

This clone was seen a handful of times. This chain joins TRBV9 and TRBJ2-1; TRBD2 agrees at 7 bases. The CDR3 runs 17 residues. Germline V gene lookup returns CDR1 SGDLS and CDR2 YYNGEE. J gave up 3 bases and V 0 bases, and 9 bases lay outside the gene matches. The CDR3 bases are TGTGCCAGCAGCGTAGGCGAGGGAGGGTCCCTCTACAATGAGCAGTTCTTC. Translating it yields CASSVGEGGSLYNEQFF.

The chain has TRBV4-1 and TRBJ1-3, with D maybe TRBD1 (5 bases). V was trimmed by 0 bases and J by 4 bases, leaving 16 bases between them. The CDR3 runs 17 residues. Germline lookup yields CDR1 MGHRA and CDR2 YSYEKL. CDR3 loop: CASSQDGGQGPGNTIYF. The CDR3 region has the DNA TGCGCCAGCAGCCAAGATGGTGGGCAGGGTCCGGGAAACACCATATATTTT.

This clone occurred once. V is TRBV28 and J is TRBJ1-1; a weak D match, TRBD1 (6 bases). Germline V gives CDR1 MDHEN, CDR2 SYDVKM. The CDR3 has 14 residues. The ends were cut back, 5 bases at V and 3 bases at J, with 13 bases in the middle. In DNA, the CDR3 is TGTGCCAGCAGTAGGGGGGGTGGGTACACTGAAGCTTTCTTT. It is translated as CASSRGGGYTEAFF.

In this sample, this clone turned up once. The CDR3 sequence is CASTIYGGSSYNEQFF. The CDR3, as DNA: TGTGCCAGCACCATATACGGCGGGAGCTCCTACAATGAGCAGTTCTTC. The rearrangement uses TRBV7-2 and TRBJ2-1; 7 bases are a match to TRBD2. Germline V CDR1 and CDR2: SGHTA, FQGNSA. V was pared by 7 bases and J by 0 bases, with 9 bases of the junction left unmatched. CDR3 length equals 16 residues.

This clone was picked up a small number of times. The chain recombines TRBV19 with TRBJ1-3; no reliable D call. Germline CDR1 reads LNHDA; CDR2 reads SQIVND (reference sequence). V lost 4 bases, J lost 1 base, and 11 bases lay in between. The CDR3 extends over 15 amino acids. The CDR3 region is CASSTSPGSGNTIYF. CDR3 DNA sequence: TGTGCCAGTAGTACCTCTCCGGGATCTGGAAACACCATATATTTT.

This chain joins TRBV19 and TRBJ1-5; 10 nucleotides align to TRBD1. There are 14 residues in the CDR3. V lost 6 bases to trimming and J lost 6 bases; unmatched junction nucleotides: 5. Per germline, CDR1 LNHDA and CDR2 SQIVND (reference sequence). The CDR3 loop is CASRPDRGPQPQHF. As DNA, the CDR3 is TGTGCCAGTAGACCCGACAGGGGGCCTCAGCCCCAGCATTTT. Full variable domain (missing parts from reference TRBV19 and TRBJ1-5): DGGITQSPKYLFRKEGQNVTLSCEQNLNHDAMYWYRQDPGQGLRLIYYSQIVNDFQKGDIAEGYSVSREKKESFPLTVTSAQKNPTAFYLCASRPDRGPQPQHFGDGTRLSIL.

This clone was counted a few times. Here the CDR3 reads CASSRQGHQPQHF. In nucleotides, the CDR3 is TGTGCCAGTAGTAGACAGGGCCATCAGCCCCAGCATTTT. The chain uses TRBV19 and TRBJ1-5; 7 bases are a match to TRBD1. The germline gives CDR1 LNHDA, CDR2 SQIVND (reference sequence). This CDR3 has 13 amino acids. V lost 4 bases, J lost 5 bases, and 2 bases stayed unmatched.

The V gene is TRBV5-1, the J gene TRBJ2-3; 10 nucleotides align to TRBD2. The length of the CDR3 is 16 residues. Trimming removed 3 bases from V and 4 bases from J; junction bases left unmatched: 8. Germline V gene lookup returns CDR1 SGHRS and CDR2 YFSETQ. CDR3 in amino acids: CASSSMSGGVSDTQYF. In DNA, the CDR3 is TGCGCCAGCAGCTCTATGAGCGGGGGGGTTTCAGATACGCAGTATTTT.

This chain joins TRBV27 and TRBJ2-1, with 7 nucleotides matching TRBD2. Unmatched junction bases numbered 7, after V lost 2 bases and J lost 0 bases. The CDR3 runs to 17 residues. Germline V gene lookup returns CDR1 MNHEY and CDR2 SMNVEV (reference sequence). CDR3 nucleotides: TGTGCCAGCAGTTTAAGGGTCCGGGACTACTCCTACAATGAGCAGTTCTTC. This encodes CASSLRVRDYSYNEQFF.

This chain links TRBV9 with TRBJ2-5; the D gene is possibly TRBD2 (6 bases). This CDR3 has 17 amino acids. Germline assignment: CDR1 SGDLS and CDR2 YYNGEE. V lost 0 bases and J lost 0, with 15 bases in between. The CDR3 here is CASSVGVARGNQETQYF. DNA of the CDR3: TGTGCCAGCAGCGTAGGAGTAGCGCGGGGCAACCAAGAGACCCAGTACTTC.

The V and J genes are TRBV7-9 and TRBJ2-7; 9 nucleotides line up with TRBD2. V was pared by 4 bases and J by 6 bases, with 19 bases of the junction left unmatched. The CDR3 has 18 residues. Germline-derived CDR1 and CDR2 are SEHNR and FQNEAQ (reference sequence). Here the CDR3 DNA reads TGTGCCAGCAGCTCTCCACTCAGGCTCGCGGGGGGGCTCTCCGAGCAGTACTTC. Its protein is CASSSPLRLAGGLSEQYF.

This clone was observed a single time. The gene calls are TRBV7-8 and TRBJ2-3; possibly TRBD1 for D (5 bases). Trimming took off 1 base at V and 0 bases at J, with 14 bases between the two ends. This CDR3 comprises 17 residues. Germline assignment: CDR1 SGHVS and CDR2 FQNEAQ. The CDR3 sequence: CASSLGRVAGSTDTQYF. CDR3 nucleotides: TGTGCCAGCAGCTTAGGTCGGGTCGCAGGGAGCACAGATACGCAGTATTTT.

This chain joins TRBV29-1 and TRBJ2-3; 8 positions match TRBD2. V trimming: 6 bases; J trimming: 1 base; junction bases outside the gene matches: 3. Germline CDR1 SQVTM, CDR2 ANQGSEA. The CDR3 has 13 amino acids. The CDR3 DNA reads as TGCAGCGTGGGTAGCGGGGGCACAGATACGCAGTATTTT. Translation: CSVGSGGTDTQYF.

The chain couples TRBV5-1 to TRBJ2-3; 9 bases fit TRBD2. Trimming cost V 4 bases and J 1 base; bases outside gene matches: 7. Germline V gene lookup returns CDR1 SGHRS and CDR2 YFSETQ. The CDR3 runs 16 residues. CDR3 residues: CASSISGRGRTDTQYF. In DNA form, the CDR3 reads TGCGCCAGCAGCATTAGCGGGAGAGGCCGCACAGATACGCAGTATTTT.

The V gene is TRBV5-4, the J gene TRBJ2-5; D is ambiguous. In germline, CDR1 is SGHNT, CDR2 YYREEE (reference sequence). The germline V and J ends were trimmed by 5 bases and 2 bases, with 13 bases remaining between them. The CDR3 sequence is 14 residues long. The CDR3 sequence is CASRLHTRQETQYF. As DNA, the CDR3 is TGTGCCAGCAGATTACACACACGACAAGAGACCCAGTACTTC.

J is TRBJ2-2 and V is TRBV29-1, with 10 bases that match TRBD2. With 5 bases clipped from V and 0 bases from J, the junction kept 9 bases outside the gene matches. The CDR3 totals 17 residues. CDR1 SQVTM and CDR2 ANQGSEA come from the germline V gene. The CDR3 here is CSVWASGGLANTGELFF. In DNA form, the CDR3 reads TGCAGCGTTTGGGCTAGCGGGGGCCTCGCGAACACCGGGGAGCTGTTTTTT.

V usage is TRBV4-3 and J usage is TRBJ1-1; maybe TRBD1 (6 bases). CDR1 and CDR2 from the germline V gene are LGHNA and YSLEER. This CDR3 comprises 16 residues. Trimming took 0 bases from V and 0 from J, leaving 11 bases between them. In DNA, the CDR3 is TGCGCCAGCAGCCAAGATCGGGGGGCGTTGAACACTGAAGCTTTCTTT. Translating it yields CASSQDRGALNTEAFF.

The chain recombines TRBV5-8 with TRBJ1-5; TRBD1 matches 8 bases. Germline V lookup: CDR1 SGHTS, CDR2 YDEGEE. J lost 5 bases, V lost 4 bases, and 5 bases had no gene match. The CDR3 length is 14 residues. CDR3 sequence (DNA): TGTGCCAGCAGCGAGGACAGGGCCCATCAGCCCCAGCATTTT. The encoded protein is CASSEDRAHQPQHF.

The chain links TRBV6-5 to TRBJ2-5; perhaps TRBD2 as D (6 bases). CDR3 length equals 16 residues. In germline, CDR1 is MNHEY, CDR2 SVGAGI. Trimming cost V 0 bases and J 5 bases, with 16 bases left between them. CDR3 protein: CASSYSTMGLGETQYF. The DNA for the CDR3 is TGTGCCAGCAGTTACTCGACTATGGGACTCGGGGAGACCCAGTACTTC.

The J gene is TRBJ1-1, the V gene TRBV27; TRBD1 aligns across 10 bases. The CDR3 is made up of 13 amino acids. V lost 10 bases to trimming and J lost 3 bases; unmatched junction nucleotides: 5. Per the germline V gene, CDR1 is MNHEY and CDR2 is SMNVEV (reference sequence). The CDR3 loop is CATEGQGHTEAFF. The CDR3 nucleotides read TGTGCCACTGAGGGACAGGGGCACACTGAAGCTTTCTTT.

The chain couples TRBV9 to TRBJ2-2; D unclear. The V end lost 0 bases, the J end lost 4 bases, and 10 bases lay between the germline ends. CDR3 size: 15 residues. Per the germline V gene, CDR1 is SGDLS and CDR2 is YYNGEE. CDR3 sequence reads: CASSVAQEGTGELFF. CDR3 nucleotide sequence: TGTGCCAGCAGCGTAGCCCAGGAAGGCACCGGGGAGCTGTTTTTT.

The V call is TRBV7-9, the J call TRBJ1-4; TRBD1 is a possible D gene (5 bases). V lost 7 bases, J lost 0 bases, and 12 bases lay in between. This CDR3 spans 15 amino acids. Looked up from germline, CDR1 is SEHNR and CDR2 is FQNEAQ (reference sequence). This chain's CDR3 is CASTGGSATNEKLFF. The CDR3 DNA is TGTGCCAGCACCGGGGGGAGTGCAACTAATGAAAAACTGTTTTTT.

CDR3 sequence (DNA): TGTGCCAGCAGTGCTTCTTCTGCAACTAATGAAAAACTGTTTTTT. This codes for CASSASSATNEKLFF. V and J are TRBV2 and TRBJ1-4; D gene ambiguous. Germline values: CDR1 SNHLY, CDR2 FYNNEI. CDR3 length: 15 residues. V was pared by 4 bases and J by 0 bases, with 9 bases between.

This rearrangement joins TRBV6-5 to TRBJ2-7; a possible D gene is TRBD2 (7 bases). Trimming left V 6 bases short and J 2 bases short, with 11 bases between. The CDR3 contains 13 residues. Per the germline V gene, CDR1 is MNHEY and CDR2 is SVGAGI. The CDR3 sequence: CASRRGGTYEQYF. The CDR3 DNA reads TGTGCCAGCAGAAGGGGGGGAACCTACGAGCAGTACTTC.

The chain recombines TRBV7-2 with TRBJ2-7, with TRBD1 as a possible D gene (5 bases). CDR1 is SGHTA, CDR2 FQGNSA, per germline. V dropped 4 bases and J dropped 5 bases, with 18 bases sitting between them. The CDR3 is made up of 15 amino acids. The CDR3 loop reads CASSSHVDSGDEQYF. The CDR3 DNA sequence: TGTGCCAGCAGCTCTCACGTCGACAGTGGGGACGAGCAGTACTTC.